The rows below give T cell receptor beta chains drawn from one sample of a study of graft-versus-host responses after intestinal transplantation. Clones were read by immunoSEQ multiplex PCR, and TCRdb kept only the in-frame ones, dropping some. Of roughly 110,000 clones detected, approximately 93% appear once; the ten largest clones hold 1% to 1.5%. Their target antigens are unknown. The sample was unstimulated CD8+ T cells sorted from spleen or lymph node cells, taken before transplant. The source of these receptors is a human donor who was the organ donor for an intestinal transplant. The CDR3 runs from the conserved cysteine through the conserved F or W. D genes are given only for firm matches. Only some rows state a clone size, as once, few, many or a class for expanded clones.

len | j_gene | v_gene | abundance | d_gene | CDR3nt | CDR3aa
15 | TRBJ2-7 | TRBV7-8 | once | - | TGTGCCAGCAGCAACTCCGGGACGGTTGCCTACGAGCAGTACTTC | CASSNSGTVAYEQYF
13 | TRBJ1-1 | TRBV30 | - | - | TGTGCCTGGAGTGTACAGGGGAACACTGAAGCTTTCTTT | CAWSVQGNTEAFF
14 | TRBJ2-7 | TRBV27 | once | - | TGTGCCAGCAGCCCCGGGACATTAGCCTACGAGCAGTACTTC | CASSPGTLAYEQYF
14 | TRBJ1-1 | TRBV12-5 | - | - | TGTGCTAGTGGTTTCAGCGGGGGTTACACTGAAGCTTTCTTT | CASGFSGGYTEAFF
13 | TRBJ2-7 | TRBV29-1 | - | - | TGCAACGCGGAAGGCCCGACCACCTACGAGCAGTACTTC | CNAEGPTTYEQYF
15 | TRBJ2-5 | TRBV12-2 | - | - | TGTGCAAGTCGCTTATCTTTAGCGGGAACAGAGACCCAGTACTTC | CASRLSLAGTETQYF
15 | TRBJ2-1 | TRBV13 | - | TRBD2 | TGTGCCAGTTCCGGCGGACTAGGGGTTTGGGATGAGCAGTTCTTC | CASSGGLGVWDEQFF
14 | TRBJ1-4 | TRBV19 | - | - | TGTGCCAGTAGTATCCCAGGGAGGGATGAAAAACTGTTTTTT | CASSIPGRDEKLFF
15 | TRBJ2-7 | TRBV4-1 | - | TRBD2 | TGCGCCAGCAGCCAGAGATTCGGGGGGGCGTACGAGCAGTACTTC | CASSQRFGGAYEQYF
13 | TRBJ1-2 | TRBV27 | - | - | TGTGCCAGCAGTTTCGTGGGGGACTATGGCTACACCTTC | CASSFVGDYGYTF
13 | TRBJ1-2 | TRBV6-6 | - | - | TGTGCCAGCAGTTACTCACCCTACTATGGCTACACCTTC | CASSYSPYYGYTF
18 | TRBJ2-7 | TRBV5-1 | once | TRBD1 | TGCGCCAGCAGTCTCACCTTCCCTCGACAGGGGACTTCCTACGAGCAGTACTTC | CASSLTFPRQGTSYEQYF
13 | TRBJ1-2 | TRBV19 | - | - | TGTGCCAGTAGTATCGGGACGGACTATGGCTACACCTTC | CASSIGTDYGYTF
15 | TRBJ2-3 | TRBV27 | - | TRBD2 | TGTGCCAGCAGTCCCAGGACTAGCCCGGGAGATACGCAGTATTTT | CASSPRTSPGDTQYF
12 | TRBJ2-5 | TRBV30 | - | - | TGTGCCTGGAGGGAGGACGGAGAGACCCAGTACTTC | CAWREDGETQYF
14 | TRBJ1-2 | TRBV5-5 | - | TRBD1 | TGTGCCAGCAGCAGGGACAGGGTAAACTATGGCTACACCTTC | CASSRDRVNYGYTF
13 | TRBJ2-7 | TRBV27 | few | - | TGTGCCAGCAGTCCGGGGCTGTCCTACGAGCAGTACTTC | CASSPGLSYEQYF
14 | TRBJ2-7 | TRBV30 | - | TRBD2 | TGTGCCTGGAGTTCCCTAGCGGGATCCTACGAGCAGTACTTC | CAWSSLAGSYEQYF
14 | TRBJ1-2 | TRBV6-1 | once | - | TGTGCCAGCAGTGAAGCGGGCAGCCCCTATGGCTACACCTTC | CASSEAGSPYGYTF
15 | TRBJ2-3 | TRBV6-1 | - | TRBD2 | TGTGCCAGCAGTGCCCCGGCTAGCGGGAGTAATACGCAGTATTTT | CASSAPASGSNTQYF